The 29 T cell receptor beta chains reported below all come from one sample, sequenced in a study of T cells after yellow fever vaccination. Each CDR3 protein gets one entry after TCRdb re-called the 5' RACE reads with MiXCR. In the table there are more than 300,000 distinct CDR3 sequences, 6.5% to 8.5% of which are singletons. This specimen consisted of PBMCs, obtained around 45 days after the first yellow fever vaccination. The receptors were sampled from a man aged 18-30 years who received the YFV17D yellow fever vaccine.

This clonotype was counted at least ten times. The rearrangement uses TRBV5-5 and TRBJ2-3; D gene uncertain. Germline CDR1 SGHKS, CDR2 YYEKEE (reference sequence). The V end lost 1 base, the J end lost 2 bases, and 11 bases lay between the germline ends. The length of the CDR3 is 15 residues. CDR3: CASSLTPSLTDTQYF. The CDR3 nucleotides read TGTGCCAGCAGCTTGACCCCAAGCCTCACAGATACGCAGTATTTT.

Many counts were recorded for this clonotype. This chain links TRBV20-1 with TRBJ1-1, with unresolved D. The CDR3 contains 13 residues. The ends were cut back, 7 bases at V and 4 bases at J, with 16 bases in the middle. Per the germline V gene, CDR1 is DFQATT and CDR2 is SNEGSKA (reference sequence). CDR3 DNA: TGCAGTGTCCTCTTACCTGCTGGCACTGAAGCTTTCTTT. Residues: CSVLLPAGTEAFF.

This clonotype has more than one count but fewer than ten. The chain recombines TRBV10-3 with TRBJ2-1; the match to TRBD2 covers 14 bases. Trimming took 3 bases from V and 1 from J; bases not matched to a gene: 11. The CDR3 runs 20 residues. Germline V gene sequence: CDR1 ENHRY, CDR2 SYGVKD. The CDR3, as DNA: TGTGCCATCAGTGACCGTTGGACTAGCGGGGGGAAAGGGTCCTACAATGAGCAGTTCTTC. Translation gives CAISDRWTSGGKGSYNEQFF.

A word on this clonotype: The germline gene is not matched at one end of the junction; a read error may be the cause. The chain has TRBV20-1 and TRBJ2-1; D possibly corresponds to TRBD2 (5 bases). The CDR3 is made up of 16 amino acids. The germline gives CDR1 DFQATT, CDR2 SNEGSKA (reference sequence). CDR3 DNA sequence: TGCTGTGCTAGAGATCGACGGCGGAGCGGAGACAATGAGCAGTTCTTC. Its protein is CCARDRRRSGDNEQFF.

This clonotype was detected only a few times. V and J are TRBV5-5 and TRBJ2-3, with D maybe TRBD1 (6 bases). From germline, CDR1 is SGHKS and CDR2 YYEKEE (reference sequence). CDR3 size: 15 residues. Trimming took 1 base from V and 0 from J, leaving 9 bases between them. The CDR3 nucleotides are TGTGCCAGCAGCTTGTCAGGGGTTAGCACAGATACGCAGTATTTT. Residues: CASSLSGVSTDTQYF.

This clonotype was seen more than once but under ten times. The chain is built from TRBV12-3 or TRBV12-4 and TRBJ2-2; 7 nucleotides agree with TRBD1. J was trimmed by 6 bases and V by 5 bases; bases with no gene match: 0. The CDR3 contains 12 residues. CDR3 residues: CASSDRAGELFF. The CDR3 nucleotides read TGTGCCAGCAGTGACAGGGCCGGGGAGCTGTTTTTT.

The CDR3, as DNA: TGTGCCAGCAGCCTAAGGGGCAGCTGGGTCGAGACCCAGTACTTC. This codes for CASSLRGSWVETQYF. The chain combines TRBV12-3 or TRBV12-4 with TRBJ2-5; TRBD1 might be the D (5 bases). V shed 6 bases and J shed 5 bases, with 19 bases lying between them. This CDR3 is 15 amino acids long.

This clonotype came up a few times. The chain recombines TRBV19 with TRBJ2-1; D tentatively reads TRBD1 or TRBD2 (5 bases each). CDR1 is LNHDA and CDR2 is SQIVND in the germline V gene (reference sequence). Trimming took off 9 bases at V and 4 bases at J, with 16 bases between the two ends. CDR3 size: 14 residues. The CDR3: CASSGTDYYNEQFF. The CDR3 DNA is TGTGCCAGCTCCGGGACGGATTATTACAATGAGCAGTTCTTC.

The chain is built from TRBV5-1 and TRBJ2-2; a weak D match, TRBD2 (5 bases). Trimming cost V 0 bases and J 1 base, with 7 bases left between them. The germline gives CDR1 SGHRS, CDR2 YFSETQ. The CDR3 covers 15 residues. The CDR3 DNA follows: TGCGCCAGCAGCTTGGAAGCGGTGAACACCGGGGAGCTGTTTTTT. Translated: CASSLEAVNTGELFF.

This clonotype was observed a handful of times. This rearrangement joins TRBV30 to TRBJ1-3; no clear D gene. Germline values: CDR1 GTSNPN, CDR2 SVGIG (reference sequence). V was clipped by 6 bases and J by 7 bases, with 13 bases between them. This CDR3 spans 12 amino acids. CDR3 residues: CACRPAANTIYF. The CDR3 DNA follows: TGTGCCTGTAGACCTGCGGCGAACACCATATATTTT.

The chain recombines TRBV7-2 with TRBJ1-1; possibly TRBD1 for D (5 bases). The CDR3 is made up of 13 amino acids. V was trimmed by 5 bases and J by 3 bases, leaving 10 bases between them. Germline V lookup: CDR1 SGHTA, CDR2 FQGNSA. CDR3 sequence (DNA): TGTGCCAGCAGCAGGGCAGGGCACACTGAAGCTTTCTTT. It specifies CASSRAGHTEAFF. Full variable domain (missing parts from reference TRBV7-2 and TRBJ1-1): GAGVSQSPSNKVTEKGKDVELRCDPISGHTALYWYRQSLGQGLEFLIYFQGNSAPDKSGLPSDRFSAERTGGSVSTLTIQRTQQEDSAVYLCASSRAGHTEAFFGQGTRLTVV.

This clonotype was found many times. This chain connects TRBV5-1 to TRBJ1-4; 9 bases match TRBD1. Per the germline V gene, CDR1 is SGHRS and CDR2 is YFSETQ. V shed 0 bases, J shed 7 bases, and the junction held 7 bases outside the gene matches. This CDR3 comprises 16 residues. CDR3 DNA: TGCGCCAGCAGCTTGGGAGACAGGGGGTCTGGTGAAAAACTGTTTTTT. This translates into CASSLGDRGSGEKLFF.

This clonotype was picked up a small number of times. The chain carries TRBV4-1 and TRBJ2-6, with D uncertain. Trimming removed 0 bases from V and 0 bases from J, with 6 bases in between. CDR1 is MGHRA, CDR2 YSYEKL, per germline. The CDR3 runs to 16 residues. CDR3 sequence reads: CASSQDEYSGANVLTF. As DNA, the CDR3 is TGCGCCAGCAGCCAAGATGAGTACTCTGGGGCCAACGTCCTGACTTTC.

This clonotype turned up a few times. The V and J genes are TRBV7-2 and TRBJ2-5; TRBD2 is a possible D gene (6 bases). V lost 0 bases, J lost 5 bases, and 13 bases lay in between. CDR3 length equals 15 residues. CDR1 and CDR2 from the germline V gene are SGHTA and FQGNSA. The CDR3 DNA follows: TGTGCCAGCAGCTTAGCGAAAGGCAGCGGGGAGACCCAGTACTTC. Its translation is CASSLAKGSGETQYF.

The chain uses TRBV7-2 and TRBJ2-1; 8 bases line up with TRBD2. Trimming took 3 bases from V and 6 from J; bases not matched to a gene: 7. Germline-derived CDR1 and CDR2 are SGHTA and FQGNSA. CDR3 length: 15 residues. The CDR3 loop reads CASSLGLAGPNEQFF. The CDR3 region has the DNA TGTGCCAGCAGCTTGGGTCTAGCGGGCCCCAATGAGCAGTTCTTC.

This clonotype came up a few times. This sequence joins TRBV5-5 and TRBJ1-5, with D unresolved. V was trimmed by 1 base and J by 0 bases, leaving 14 bases between them. The CDR3 totals 17 residues. Looked up from germline, CDR1 is SGHKS and CDR2 is YYEKEE (reference sequence). CDR3 in DNA: TGTGCCAGCAGCTTGAGGCCCCTAGGACTTAGCAATCAGCCCCAGCATTTT. Its translation is CASSLRPLGLSNQPQHF.

V usage is TRBV7-8 and J usage is TRBJ1-1; no firm D call. The CDR3 covers 14 residues. CDR1 and CDR2 (germline): SGHVS, FQNEAQ. V lost 5 bases to trimming and J lost 6 bases, with 16 bases between them. Written as DNA, the CDR3 is TGTGCCAGCAGCGTGGACGCCGGTGGGGCTGAAGCTTTCTTT. The encoded protein is CASSVDAGGAEAFF.

Only a few counts were recorded for this clonotype. This chain uses TRBV5-1 with TRBJ1-2, with a weak D call TRBD1 (6 bases). Germline loops: CDR1 SGHRS, CDR2 YFSETQ. The CDR3 totals 13 residues. V lost 3 bases and J lost 6, with 12 bases in between. The CDR3 DNA is TGCGCCAGCAGCTGGGGTGGGGGCAATGGCTACACCTTC. This gives the protein CASSWGGGNGYTF.

The chain couples TRBV7-6 to TRBJ2-6; the D is unclear. CDR1 and CDR2 (germline): SGHVS, FNYEAQ. This CDR3 is 13 amino acids long. With 5 bases removed from V and 4 bases from J, the gap between germline ends came to 6 bases. The CDR3 region is CASSQPGANVLTF. For the CDR3, the DNA is TGTGCCAGCAGCCAGCCGGGGGCCAACGTCCTGACTTTC.

The rearrangement links TRBV6-2 or TRBV6-3 to TRBJ2-7, with D perhaps matching TRBD1 (6 bases). This CDR3 has 15 amino acids. Germline V lookup: CDR1 MNHEY, CDR2 SVGEGT. V gave up 6 bases and J gave up 3 bases, with 18 bases separating them. In DNA, the CDR3 is TGTGCCAGCAGGGTGGGGGCCGGGCCTTTCTACGAGCAGTACGTC. Its protein product is CASRVGAGPFYEQYV.

The chain combines TRBV9 with TRBJ2-2, with D perhaps TRBD1 or TRBD2 (5 bases each). This CDR3 is 14 amino acids long. V was cut by 8 bases and J by 2 bases, with 13 bases left in between. Looked up from germline, CDR1 is SGDLS and CDR2 is YYNGEE. CDR3: CASSRDPNTGELFF. The CDR3 region has the DNA TGTGCCAGTTCCCGGGACCCTAACACCGGGGAGCTGTTTTTT.

This clonotype was counted between two and nine times. J is TRBJ2-1 and V is TRBV29-1, with D unclear. The germline CDR1 and CDR2 sequences are SQVTM and ANQGSEA. CDR3 length: 14 amino acids. Trimming left V 5 bases short and J 10 bases short, with 21 bases between. CDR3 region: CSVTNRARQGEQFF. Here the CDR3 DNA reads TGCAGCGTTACAAACCGGGCCAGACAAGGGGAGCAGTTCTTC.

This clonotype was observed at least ten times. The rearrangement joins TRBV4-3 to TRBJ1-3; D gene unclear. V was cut by 5 bases and J by 7 bases, with 12 bases left in between. The CDR3 length is 13 residues. CDR1 LGHNA and CDR2 YSLEER come from the germline V gene. CDR3 amino acids: CASSSLAGNTIYF. DNA of the CDR3: TGCGCCAGCAGCTCATTGGCGGGGAACACCATATATTTT.

In this sample, this clonotype turned up many times. The chain recombines TRBV7-9 with TRBJ2-6; D may be TRBD1 (6 bases). Deletions cut 5 bases from V and 4 bases from J, with 12 bases between. Germline assignment: CDR1 SEHNR and CDR2 FQNEAQ (reference sequence). The CDR3 runs 15 residues. CDR3 DNA sequence: TGTGCCAGCAGCAAACAGGGCGGGGGGGCCAACGTCCTGACTTTC. Residues: CASSKQGGGANVLTF.

This clonotype was counted a few times. The gene calls are TRBV4-3 and TRBJ1-1; D is perhaps TRBD1 (6 bases). The V gene lost 0 bases and the J gene lost 0 bases, with 14 bases spanning the gap. CDR1 and CDR2 from the germline V gene are LGHNA and YSLEER. The CDR3 length is 17 residues. The CDR3 nucleotides read TGCGCCAGCAGCCAAGAGGACCGGGACACCCTGAACACTGAAGCTTTCTTT. This translates into CASSQEDRDTLNTEAFF.

The rearrangement links TRBV30 to TRBJ2-2; the D gene is possibly TRBD1 (6 bases). The CDR3 covers 11 residues. With 5 bases removed from V and 8 bases from J, the gap between germline ends came to 9 bases. Looked up from germline, CDR1 is GTSNPN and CDR2 is SVGIG (reference sequence). CDR3 nucleotides: TGTGCCTGGCACAGGGAAGGGGAGCTGTTTTTT. It translates to CAWHREGELFF.

The table lists this clonotype with many counts. The chain couples TRBV12-3 or TRBV12-4 to TRBJ2-5, with D possibly being TRBD2 (7 bases). Deletions cut 8 bases from V and 7 bases from J, with 20 bases between. CDR3 length: 14 amino acids. CDR3 sequence: CASRRRGPDGTQYF. CDR3 DNA: TGTGCCAGCCGAAGGCGGGGGCCCGATGGGACCCAGTACTTC.

This clonotype was counted between two and nine times. The chain carries TRBV5-6 and TRBJ2-7, with D unresolved. The CDR3 has 13 residues. CDR1 and CDR2 from the germline V gene are SGHDT and YYEEEE. Trimming took 1 base from V and 2 from J, leaving 7 bases between them. The CDR3 region is CASSLTATYEQYV. In DNA form, the CDR3 reads TGTGCCAGCAGCTTGACAGCCACCTACGAGCAGTACGTC.

The V and J genes are TRBV4-3 and TRBJ2-6, with D possibly being TRBD2 (6 bases). The CDR3 totals 17 residues. Between the trimmed V and J ends, which lost 4 bases and 0 bases, there was a span of 13 bases. Germline CDR1 reads LGHNA; CDR2 reads YSLEER. CDR3 coding DNA: TGCGCCAGCAGCCCCCGCCGGGGACTCTCTGGGGCCAACGTCCTGACTTTC. Its protein product is CASSPRRGLSGANVLTF.